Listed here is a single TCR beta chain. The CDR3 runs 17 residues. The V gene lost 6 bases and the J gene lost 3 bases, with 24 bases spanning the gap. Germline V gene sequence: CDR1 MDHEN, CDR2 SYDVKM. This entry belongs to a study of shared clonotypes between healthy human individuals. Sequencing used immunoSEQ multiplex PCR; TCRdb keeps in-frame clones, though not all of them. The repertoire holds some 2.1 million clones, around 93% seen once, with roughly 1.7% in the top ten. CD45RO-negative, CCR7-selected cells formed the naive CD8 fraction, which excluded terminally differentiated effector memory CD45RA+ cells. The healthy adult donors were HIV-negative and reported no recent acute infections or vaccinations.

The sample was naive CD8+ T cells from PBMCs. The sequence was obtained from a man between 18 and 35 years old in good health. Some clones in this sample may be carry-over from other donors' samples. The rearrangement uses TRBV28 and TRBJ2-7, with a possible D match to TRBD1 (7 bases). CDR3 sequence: CASRGIDREDPGYEQYF. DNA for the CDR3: TGTGCCAGCAGGGGGATAGACAGGGAGGACCCGGGCTACGAGCAGTACTTC.